Listed here is a single T cell receptor beta chain. Its antigen is undetermined. Germline CDR1 and CDR2: SGHAT and FQNNGV. J gave up 0 bases and V 4 bases, and 3 bases lay outside the gene matches. CDR3 size: 15 residues. These data come from a study of neoadjuvant anti-PD-1 for oral cavity cancer. Study-wide findings and caveats: Each response group had just a few patients in TCR analyses.

Sequenced by immunoSEQ multiplex PCR; TCRdb stores in-frame clones only, minus some. Of roughly 14,000 clones detected, 71% appear once; the ten largest clones hold 2.5% to 3.5%. No culture or expansion preceded analysis of these blood cells. This receptor was obtained from a person aged 35 to 85 with oral cavity squamous cell carcinoma. The chain joins TRBV11-2 to TRBJ2-1, with 7 nucleotides matching TRBD1. Sequenced material: PBMCs, taken before nivolumab (anti-PD-1) treatment. The CDR3 spells CASSSGQSSYNEQFF. Written as DNA, the CDR3 is TGTGCCAGCAGCTCGGGACAGAGCTCCTACAATGAGCAGTTCTTC.